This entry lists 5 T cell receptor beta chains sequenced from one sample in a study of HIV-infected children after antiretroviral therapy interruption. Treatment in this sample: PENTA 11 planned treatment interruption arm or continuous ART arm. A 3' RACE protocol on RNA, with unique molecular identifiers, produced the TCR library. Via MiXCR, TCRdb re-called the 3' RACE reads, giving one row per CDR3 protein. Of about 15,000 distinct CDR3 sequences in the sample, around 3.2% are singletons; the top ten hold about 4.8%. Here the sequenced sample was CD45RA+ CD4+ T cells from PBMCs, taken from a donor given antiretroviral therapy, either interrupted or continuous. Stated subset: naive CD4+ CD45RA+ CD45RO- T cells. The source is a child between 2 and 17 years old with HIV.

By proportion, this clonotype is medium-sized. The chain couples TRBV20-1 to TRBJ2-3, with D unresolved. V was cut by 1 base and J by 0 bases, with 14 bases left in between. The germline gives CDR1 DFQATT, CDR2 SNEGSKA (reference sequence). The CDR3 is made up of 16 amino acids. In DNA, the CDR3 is TGCAGTGCTAGAGGTCACGGGCTTTTCAGCACAGATACGCAGTATTTT. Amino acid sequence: CSARGHGLFSTDTQYF.

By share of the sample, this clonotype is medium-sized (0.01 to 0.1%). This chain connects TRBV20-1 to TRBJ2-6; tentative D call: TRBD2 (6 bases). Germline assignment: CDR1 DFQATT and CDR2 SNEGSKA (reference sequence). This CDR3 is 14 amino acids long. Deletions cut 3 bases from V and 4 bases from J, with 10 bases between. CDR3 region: CSAREGSGANVLTF. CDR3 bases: TGCAGTGCTAGGGAGGGTTCCGGGGCCAACGTCCTGACTTTC.

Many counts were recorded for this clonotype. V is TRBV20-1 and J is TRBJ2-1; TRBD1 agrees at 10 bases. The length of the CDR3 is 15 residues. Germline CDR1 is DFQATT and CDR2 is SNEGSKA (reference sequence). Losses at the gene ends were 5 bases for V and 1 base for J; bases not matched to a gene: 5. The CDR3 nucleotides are TGCAGTGCTCCAGCGGACAGGGGGTCCTACAATGAGCAGTTCTTC. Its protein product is CSAPADRGSYNEQFF.

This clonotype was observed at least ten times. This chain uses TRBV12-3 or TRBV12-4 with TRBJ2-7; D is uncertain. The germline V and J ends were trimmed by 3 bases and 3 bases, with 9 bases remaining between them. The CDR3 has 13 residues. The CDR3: CASSFPGGYEQYF. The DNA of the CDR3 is TGTGCCAGCAGTTTCCCGGGTGGCTACGAGCAGTACTTC.

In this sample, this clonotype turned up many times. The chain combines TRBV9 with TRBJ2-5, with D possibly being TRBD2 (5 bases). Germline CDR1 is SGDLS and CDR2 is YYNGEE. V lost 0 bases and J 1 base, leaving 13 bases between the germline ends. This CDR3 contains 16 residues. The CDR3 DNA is TGTGCCAGCAGCGTAGCTGGGGTAGCGAGCCAAGAGACCCAGTACTTC. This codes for CASSVAGVASQETQYF.